This TCR beta chain was profiled in a study of early T cells in non-severe SARS-CoV-2 infection. Overall study context: Sequencing was performed on bulk RNA from unsorted whole blood, leaving chains unpaired.

Individual cDNA molecules were tagged with unique molecular identifiers. TCRdb analysed the 5' RACE reads with MiXCR anew, one entry per CDR3 protein. This sample has around 84,000 distinct CDR3 sequences, with approximately 14% found just once. There are 13 residues in the CDR3. The ends were cut back, 3 bases at V and 12 bases at J, with 15 bases in the middle. Per germline, CDR1 MNHEY and CDR2 SMNVEV (reference sequence). The sequencing input was whole blood. The receptor was derived from an adult who was a healthcare worker with PCR-confirmed SARS-CoV-2 infection or an uninfected control (not recorded which). The chain combines TRBV27 with TRBJ2-1; D is unresolved. The CDR3 DNA reads as TGTGCCAGCAGTTTGAACGCAAAATGGAGGCAGTTCTTC. Protein product: CASSLNAKWRQFF.